A selection of T cell receptor beta chains follows, all from one sample in a study of T-cell memory formation after mild COVID-19. TCRdb reanalysed the 5' RACE reads using MiXCR and keeps one entry per CDR3 protein. The sample yields 450,000 to 700,000 distinct CDR3 sequences, more than 15% seen once. The sample was PBMCs or a T cell subset sorted from them (not recorded which). The receptors were gathered from an adult woman who had mild COVID-19 (a few samples of this study predate the infection). Cell type and time point are not known. Both conserved end residues are part of each CDR3. D genes are given only for firm matches. Clone size is not always given. Where it is, it says once, few, many or a class for expanded clones.

v_gene,j_gene,abundance,d_gene,CDR3aa
TRBV24-1,TRBJ2-1,few,TRBD2,CATSDPSGGSYNEQFF
TRBV12-3/TRBV12-4,TRBJ2-7,few,NA,CASSYRAYEQYF
TRBV7-2,TRBJ1-1,few,TRBD1,CASSLGITGGKTEAFF
TRBV5-1,TRBJ2-7,many,TRBD1,CASSRQGDSEQYF
TRBV4-2,TRBJ2-3,few,NA,CASSQDPGGSSTDTQYF
TRBV7-6,TRBJ1-6,few,NA,CASSSTGNSPLHF
TRBV7-7,TRBJ1-1,NA,NA,CASSLDLDTEAFF
TRBV30,TRBJ2-6,NA,NA,CAWSRLRGWANVLTF
TRBV14,TRBJ2-7,many,NA,CASSHSHEQYF
TRBV18,TRBJ2-3,many,NA,CASSPSGADTQYF
TRBV10-3,TRBJ2-3,many,NA,CAISGPETSTDTQYF
TRBV6-5,TRBJ2-7,few,TRBD1,CASTPGQGRYEQYF
TRBV4-2,TRBJ1-5,NA,NA,CASSQDVTAGGNQPQHF
TRBV2,TRBJ2-7,few,TRBD2,CASSGGLATEQYF
TRBV6-5,TRBJ1-2,NA,TRBD1,CASRQGARGYTF
TRBV4-1,TRBJ1-5,few,TRBD1,CASSQEGQGYQPQHF
TRBV19,TRBJ2-1,few,TRBD1,CASSMNLGQGSEQFF
TRBV6-1,TRBJ2-1,few,TRBD2,CASSGTSVNEQFF
TRBV6-5,TRBJ2-2,NA,TRBD2,CASSRGSGGELFF
TRBV4-2,TRBJ2-1,few,NA,CASSQDYTPYNEQFF
TRBV7-2,TRBJ2-7,NA,NA,CASSAHSYEQYF
TRBV20-1,TRBJ2-2,NA,TRBD2,CSARKFGAGETGELFF
TRBV15,TRBJ1-3,few,NA,CATSSPLVGAGNTIYF
TRBV6-5,TRBJ1-2,NA,TRBD1,CASGGLLVGQGTVDYGYTF
TRBV7-6,TRBJ2-6,many,NA,CASSPSGANVLTF
TRBV27,TRBJ2-5,few,TRBD1,CASSLDRGPSVAQYF
TRBV7-8,TRBJ1-2,NA,NA,CASSLPGGGSANYGYTF
TRBV7-8,TRBJ1-1,few,NA,CASSLALGGHIAEAFF
TRBV7-9,TRBJ2-1,few,NA,CASSFSGGRVNEQFF
TRBV10-3,TRBJ2-5,NA,NA,CAISESGGSSRVRPETQYF
TRBV9,TRBJ2-1,few,NA,CASSVASRIQSSEQFF
TRBV6-5,TRBJ2-1,few,NA,CASSYRPVPLPDNEQFF
TRBV7-9,TRBJ2-5,NA,TRBD2,CASSFVTSGVLETQYF
TRBV6-4,TRBJ2-3,NA,TRBD2,CASSENGGATDTQYF
TRBV15,TRBJ1-5,NA,TRBD1,CATSPYLDREDNQPQHF
TRBV9,TRBJ1-1,NA,TRBD1,CASSVAGGSEAFF
TRBV7-9,TRBJ1-1,NA,NA,CGSGSTEAFF
TRBV20-1,TRBJ2-7,few,NA,CSAFARGRISYEQYF
TRBV6-6,TRBJ2-7,few,NA,CASSYSAGFAYEQYF
TRBV29-1,TRBJ2-1,NA,TRBD1,CSVEETGVAYNEQFF
TRBV5-1,TRBJ1-2,few,NA,CASSKGPSYTF
TRBV24-1,TRBJ2-3,few,NA,CATTHGGAGTDTQYF
TRBV7-7,TRBJ2-5,NA,NA,CASSLGMSSETQYF
TRBV29-1,TRBJ2-1,NA,NA,CSVVDSRVSYNEQFF
TRBV5-5,TRBJ2-7,few,TRBD1,CASSLVRDRPSYEQYF
TRBV7-8,TRBJ2-1,few,TRBD1,CASSHPLTGTNEQFF
TRBV4-3,TRBJ1-4,few,NA,CASSQDGQGTNEKLFF
TRBV11-2,TRBJ1-1,many,TRBD1,CASSLGTGRYTEAFF
TRBV21-1,TRBJ2-7,NA,NA,CASSKARPTGPLSYEQYF
TRBV5-1,TRBJ2-5,few,NA,CASSFPGVIETQYF
TRBV25-1,TRBJ2-2,few,TRBD1,CASGDRTGELFF
TRBV29-1,TRBJ1-3,NA,TRBD1,CSVTKRQGGNTIYF
TRBV7-9,TRBJ2-7,NA,TRBD2,CASSTSGRDGVRDEQYF
TRBV7-6,TRBJ1-2,NA,NA,CASSLAGRAFNYGYTF
TRBV7-2,TRBJ2-5,NA,TRBD2,CASSFGVRTSGRTRGQETQYF
TRBV11-3,TRBJ2-5,NA,TRBD2,CASSFTGGPPETQYF
TRBV29-1,TRBJ1-2,few,TRBD1,CSVDKPGQVFGYTF
TRBV7-2,TRBJ2-7,many,TRBD2,CASSQQPSGGKYEQYF
TRBV5-1,TRBJ2-3,many,NA,CASSSQGGGTDTQYF
TRBV21-1,TRBJ1-1,NA,NA,CASNREGPAFF